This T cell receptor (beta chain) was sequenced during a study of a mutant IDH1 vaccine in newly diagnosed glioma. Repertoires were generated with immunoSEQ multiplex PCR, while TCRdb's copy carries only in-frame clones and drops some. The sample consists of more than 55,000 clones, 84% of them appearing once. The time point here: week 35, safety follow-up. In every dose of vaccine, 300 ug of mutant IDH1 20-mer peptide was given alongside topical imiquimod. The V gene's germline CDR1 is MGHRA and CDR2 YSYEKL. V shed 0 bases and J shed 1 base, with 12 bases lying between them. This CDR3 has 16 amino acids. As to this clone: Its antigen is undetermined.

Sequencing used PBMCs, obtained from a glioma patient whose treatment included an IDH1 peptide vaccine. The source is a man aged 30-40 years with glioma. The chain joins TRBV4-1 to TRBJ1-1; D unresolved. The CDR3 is CASSQDRQEWNTEAFF. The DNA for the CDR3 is TGCGCCAGCAGCCAAGATCGCCAGGAGTGGAACACTGAAGCTTTCTTT.